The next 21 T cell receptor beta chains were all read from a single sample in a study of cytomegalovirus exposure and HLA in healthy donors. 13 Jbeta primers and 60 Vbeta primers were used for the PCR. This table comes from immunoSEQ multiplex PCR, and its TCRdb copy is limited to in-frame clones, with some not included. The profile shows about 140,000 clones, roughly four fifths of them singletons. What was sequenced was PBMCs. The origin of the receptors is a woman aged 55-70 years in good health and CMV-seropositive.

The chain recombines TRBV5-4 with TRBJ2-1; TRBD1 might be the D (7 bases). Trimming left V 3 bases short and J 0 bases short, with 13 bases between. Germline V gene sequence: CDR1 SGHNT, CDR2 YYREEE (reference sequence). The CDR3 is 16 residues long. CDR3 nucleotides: TGTGCCAGCAGCTCGGGCGGGGACAGCTCCTACAATGAGCAGTTCTTC. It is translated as CASSSGGDSSYNEQFF.

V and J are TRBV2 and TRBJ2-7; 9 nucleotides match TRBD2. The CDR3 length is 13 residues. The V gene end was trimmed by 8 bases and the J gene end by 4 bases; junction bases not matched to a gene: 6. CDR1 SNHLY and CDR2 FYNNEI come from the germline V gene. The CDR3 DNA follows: TGTGCCAGCGTGGCGGGAGGGAAGTACGAGCAGTACTTC. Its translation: CASVAGGKYEQYF.

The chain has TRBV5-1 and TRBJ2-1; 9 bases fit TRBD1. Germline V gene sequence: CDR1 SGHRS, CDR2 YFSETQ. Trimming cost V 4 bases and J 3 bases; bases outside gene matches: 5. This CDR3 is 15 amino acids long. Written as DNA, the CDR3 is TGCGCCAGCAGCCTCCCGACAGGGGGCTACAATGAGCAGTTCTTC. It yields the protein CASSLPTGGYNEQFF.

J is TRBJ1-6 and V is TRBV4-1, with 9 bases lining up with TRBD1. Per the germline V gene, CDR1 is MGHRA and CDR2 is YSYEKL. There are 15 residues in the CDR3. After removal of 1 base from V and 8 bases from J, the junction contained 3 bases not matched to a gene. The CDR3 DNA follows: TGCGCCAGCAGCCAAGTATGGGACAGGGATTCACCCCTCCACTTT. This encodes CASSQVWDRDSPLHF.

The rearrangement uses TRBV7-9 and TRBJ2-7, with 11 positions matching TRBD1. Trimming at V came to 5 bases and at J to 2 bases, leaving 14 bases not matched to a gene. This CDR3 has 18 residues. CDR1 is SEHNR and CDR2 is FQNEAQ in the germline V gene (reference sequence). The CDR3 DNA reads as TGTGCCAGCAGCACGCGGGACAGGGGGGGCCCACTTCCCTACGAGCAGTACTTC. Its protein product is CASSTRDRGGPLPYEQYF.

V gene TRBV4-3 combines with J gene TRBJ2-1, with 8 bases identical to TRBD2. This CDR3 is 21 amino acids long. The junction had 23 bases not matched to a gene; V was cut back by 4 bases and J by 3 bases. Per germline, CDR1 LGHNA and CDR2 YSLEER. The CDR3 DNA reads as TGCGCCAGCAGCCCTCTGGCGTCCGATAGCGCGGGAGGAGAAGGCTACAATGAGCAGTTCTTC. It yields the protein CASSPLASDSAGGEGYNEQFF.

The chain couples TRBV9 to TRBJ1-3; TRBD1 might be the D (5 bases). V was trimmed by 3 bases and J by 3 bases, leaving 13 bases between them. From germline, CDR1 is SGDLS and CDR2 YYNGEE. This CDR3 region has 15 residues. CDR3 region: CASSAEGAYGNTIYF. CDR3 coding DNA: TGTGCCAGCAGCGCAGAAGGGGCCTATGGAAACACCATATATTTT.

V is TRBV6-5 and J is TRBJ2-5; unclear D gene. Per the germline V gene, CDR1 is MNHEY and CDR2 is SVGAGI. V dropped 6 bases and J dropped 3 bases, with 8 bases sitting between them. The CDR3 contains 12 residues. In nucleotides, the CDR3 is TGTGCCAGCAGCGTCTCTAAAGAGACCCAGTACTTC. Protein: CASSVSKETQYF.

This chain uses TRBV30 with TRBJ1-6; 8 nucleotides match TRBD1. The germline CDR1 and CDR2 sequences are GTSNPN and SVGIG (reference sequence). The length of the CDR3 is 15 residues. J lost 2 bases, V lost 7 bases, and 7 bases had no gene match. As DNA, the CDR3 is TGTGCCTCAAAAGGACAGGGACCCTATAATTCACCCCTCCACTTT. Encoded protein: CASKGQGPYNSPLHF.

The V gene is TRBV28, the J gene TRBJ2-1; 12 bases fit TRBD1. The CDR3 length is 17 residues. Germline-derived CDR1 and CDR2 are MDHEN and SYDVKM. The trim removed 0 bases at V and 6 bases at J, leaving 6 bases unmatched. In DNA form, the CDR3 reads TGTGCCAGCAGTTTATGGACCGGGACAGGGGGCCTCAATGAGCAGTTCTTC. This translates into CASSLWTGTGGLNEQFF. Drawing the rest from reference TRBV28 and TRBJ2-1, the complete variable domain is DVKVTQSSRYLVKRTGEKVFLECVQDMDHENMFWYRQDPGLGLRLIYFSYDVKMKEKGDIPEGYSVSREKKERFSLILESASTNQTSMYLCASSLWTGTGGLNEQFFGPGTRLTVL.

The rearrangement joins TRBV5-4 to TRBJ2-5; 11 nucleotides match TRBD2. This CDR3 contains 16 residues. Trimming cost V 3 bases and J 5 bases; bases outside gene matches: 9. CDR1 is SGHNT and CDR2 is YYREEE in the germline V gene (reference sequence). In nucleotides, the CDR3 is TGTGCCAGCAGCTCCTTAGCGGGAGGGCCGTCTGAGACCCAGTACTTC. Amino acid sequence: CASSSLAGGPSETQYF.

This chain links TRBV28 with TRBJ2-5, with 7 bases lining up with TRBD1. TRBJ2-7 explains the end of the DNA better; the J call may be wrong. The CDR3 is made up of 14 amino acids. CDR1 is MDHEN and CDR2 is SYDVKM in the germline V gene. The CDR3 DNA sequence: TGTGCCAGCAGTTTGGCAGGGGGCTCCTACGAGCAGTACTTC. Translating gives CASSLAGGSYEQYF.

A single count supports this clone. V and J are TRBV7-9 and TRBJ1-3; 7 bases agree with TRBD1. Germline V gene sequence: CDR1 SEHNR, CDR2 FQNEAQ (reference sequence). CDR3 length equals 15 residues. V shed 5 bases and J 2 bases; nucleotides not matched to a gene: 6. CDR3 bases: TGTGCCAGCAGCCTCCGGGACAGCCCTGGAAACACCATATATTTT. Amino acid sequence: CASSLRDSPGNTIYF.

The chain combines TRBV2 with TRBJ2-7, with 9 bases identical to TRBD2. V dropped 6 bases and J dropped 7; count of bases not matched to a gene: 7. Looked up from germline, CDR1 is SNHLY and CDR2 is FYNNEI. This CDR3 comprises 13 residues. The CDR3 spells CASRREGPWEQYF. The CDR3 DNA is TGTGCCAGCAGGCGGGAGGGCCCGTGGGAGCAGTACTTC. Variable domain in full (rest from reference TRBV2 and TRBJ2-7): EPEVTQTPSHQVTQMGQEVILRCVPISNHLYFYWYRQILGQKVEFLVSFYNNEISEKSEIFDDQFSVERPDGSNFTLKIRSTKLEDSAMYFCASRREGPWEQYFGPGTRLTVT.

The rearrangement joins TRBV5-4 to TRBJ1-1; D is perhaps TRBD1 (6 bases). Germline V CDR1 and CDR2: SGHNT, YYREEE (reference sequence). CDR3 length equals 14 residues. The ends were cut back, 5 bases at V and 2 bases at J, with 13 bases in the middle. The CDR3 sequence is CASSTQGLNTEAFF. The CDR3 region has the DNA TGTGCCAGCAGTACACAGGGCCTCAACACTGAAGCTTTCTTT.

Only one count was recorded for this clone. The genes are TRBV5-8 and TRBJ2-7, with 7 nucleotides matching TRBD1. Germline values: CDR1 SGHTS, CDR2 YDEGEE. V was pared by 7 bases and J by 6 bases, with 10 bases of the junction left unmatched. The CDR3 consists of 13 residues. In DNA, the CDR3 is TGTGCCAGCCTGAAGAGGGACAGAGCCGAGCAGTACTTC. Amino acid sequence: CASLKRDRAEQYF.

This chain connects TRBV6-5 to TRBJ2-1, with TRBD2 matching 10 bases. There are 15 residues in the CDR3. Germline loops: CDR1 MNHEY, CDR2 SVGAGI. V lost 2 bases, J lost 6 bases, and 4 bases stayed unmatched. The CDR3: CASSYDASGSNEQFF. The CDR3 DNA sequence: TGTGCCAGCAGTTACGACGCTAGCGGGAGCAATGAGCAGTTCTTC.

DNA for the CDR3: TGTGCCAGCAGCTTCTCCCCCGGGACTAGCGGGAGTGCCGAGCAGTACTTC. Translating it yields CASSFSPGTSGSAEQYF. The chain combines TRBV11-2 with TRBJ2-7; TRBD2 agrees at 14 bases. The CDR3 covers 17 residues. CDR1 is SGHAT and CDR2 is FQNNGV in the germline V gene. The ends lost 3 bases at V and 6 bases at J; junction bases unmatched: 10.

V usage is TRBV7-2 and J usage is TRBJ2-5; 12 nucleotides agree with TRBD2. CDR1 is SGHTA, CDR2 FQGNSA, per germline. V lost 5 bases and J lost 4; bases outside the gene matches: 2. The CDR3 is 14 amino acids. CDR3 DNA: TGTGCCAGCAGCCGGGGACTAGCGGGAGAGACCCAGTACTTC. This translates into CASSRGLAGETQYF.

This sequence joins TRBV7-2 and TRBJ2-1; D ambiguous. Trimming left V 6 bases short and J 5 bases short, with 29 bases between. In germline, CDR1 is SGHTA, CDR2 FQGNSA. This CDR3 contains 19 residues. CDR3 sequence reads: CASRPWSPIGSVLNNEQFF. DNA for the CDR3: TGTGCCAGCAGACCCTGGTCCCCCATCGGGTCGGTTTTGAACAATGAGCAGTTCTTC.

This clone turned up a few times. The CDR3 DNA is TGTGCCAGCGGCAGGGGGGCATCCTACGAGCAGTACTTC. This sequence encodes CASGRGASYEQYF. The J gene is TRBJ2-7, the V gene TRBV6-5; D is possibly TRBD1 (7 bases). The CDR3 is 13 residues long. V lost 8 bases to trimming and J lost 1 base, with 12 bases between them. The V gene's germline CDR1 is MNHEY and CDR2 SVGAGI.